Listed here are 23 T cell receptor beta chains from one sample, sequenced in a study of blood T cells in healthy people across ages. Next came a second PCR, run for roughly 6 to 11 cycles, which used a sample-barcoded 5' primer along with a J-beta primer mix. TCRdb called the 5' RACE reads again in MiXCR, with one record for every CDR3 protein. The profile shows 700,000 to 950,000 distinct CDR3 sequences, over 45% of them singletons. Material for sequencing was blood. The receptor set was obtained from a man between 25 and 39 years old in good health.

V usage is TRBV6-5 and J usage is TRBJ2-4; possible D gene TRBD2, 6 bases. The DNA end is a closer match to TRBJ2-7, so the J assignment may be wrong. This CDR3 has 14 amino acids. Per germline, CDR1 MNHEY and CDR2 SVGAGI. The CDR3 coding sequence is TGTGCCAGCAGCCCTTCGCCTAGCGCCTACGAGCAGTACTTC. It yields the protein CASSPSPSAYEQYF.

This clonotype occurred a few times. The genes are TRBV7-2 and TRBJ2-7, with TRBD2 identical over 11 bases. The CDR3 contains 16 residues. With 7 bases clipped from V and 3 bases from J, the junction kept 11 bases outside the gene matches. Germline CDR1 and CDR2: SGHTA and FQGNSA. In nucleotides, the CDR3 is TGTGCCAGCACCTCCTCCCCTCTAGCGGGAGGCTACGAGCAGTACTTC. This sequence encodes CASTSSPLAGGYEQYF.

The CDR3 DNA sequence: TGTGCCAGCAGTGCCTTCCCCGGGGGGCAGTTCAAGCAGTTCTTC. Amino acids: CASSAFPGGQFKQFF. The V call is TRBV6-5, the J call TRBJ2-1, with D maybe TRBD2 (7 bases). This CDR3 has 15 amino acids. V lost 5 bases to trimming and J lost 11 bases, with 22 bases between them. Germline CDR1 reads MNHEY; CDR2 reads SVGAGI.

The chain combines TRBV9 with TRBJ2-1; D ambiguous. Deletions cut 2 bases from V and 5 bases from J, with 14 bases between. CDR3 length: 15 amino acids. Germline lookup yields CDR1 SGDLS and CDR2 YYNGEE. CDR3 amino acids: CASSVPPMTDNEQFF. The DNA of the CDR3 is TGTGCCAGCAGCGTCCCCCCCATGACTGACAATGAGCAGTTCTTC. The complete variable domain, with remaining parts taken from reference TRBV9 and TRBJ2-1, reads DSGVTQTPKHLITATGQRVTLRCSPRSGDLSVYWYQQSLDQGLQFLIQYYNGEERAKGNILERFSAQQFPDLHSELNLSSLELGDSALYFCASSVPPMTDNEQFFGPGTRLTVL.

V usage is TRBV4-1 and J usage is TRBJ2-1; 10 bases map to TRBD1. The germline CDR1 and CDR2 sequences are MGHRA and YSYEKL. The CDR3 totals 16 residues. The ends lost 6 bases at V and 4 bases at J; junction bases unmatched: 9. The DNA of the CDR3 is TGCGCCAGCAGGGCCCCGGGACAGGGGAGTTACAATGAGCAGTTCTTC. Its translation is CASRAPGQGSYNEQFF.

This clonotype appeared a few times. The rearrangement uses TRBV29-1 and TRBJ1-2, with D hard to call. Trimming took 7 bases from V and 6 from J, leaving 9 bases between them. The CDR3 is 10 residues long. From germline, CDR1 is SQVTM and CDR2 ANQGSEA. CDR3 protein: CSAVQDGYTF. In DNA, the CDR3 is TGCAGCGCTGTGCAGGATGGCTACACCTTC.

The V gene is TRBV20-1, the J gene TRBJ1-5; a weak D match, TRBD1 (5 bases). The germline CDR1 and CDR2 sequences are DFQATT and SNEGSKA (reference sequence). Trimming pared 3 bases from V and 1 base from J, leaving 10 bases between. CDR3 length equals 14 residues. In DNA, the CDR3 is TGCAGTGCTAGCGGGGGACTAAGCAATCAGCCCCAGCATTTT. Encoded protein: CSASGGLSNQPQHF.

The rearrangement joins TRBV5-6 to TRBJ2-7; the D gene could be TRBD1 or TRBD2 (5 bases each). V was shortened by 3 bases and J by 0 bases, with 22 bases between the two germline ends. The CDR3 loop spans 18 amino acids. CDR1 is SGHDT, CDR2 YYEEEE, per germline. The CDR3 region has the DNA TGTGCCAGCAGCTCATTGGGCCCAGGGAGAACATTCTCCTACGAGCAGTACTTC. This translates into CASSSLGPGRTFSYEQYF. The variable domain in full, completed from reference TRBV5-6 and TRBJ2-7, reads DAGVTQSPTHLIKTRGQQVTLRCSPKSGHDTVSWYQQALGQGPQFIFQYYEEEERQRGNFPDRFSGHQFPNYSSELNVNALLLGDSALYLCASSSLGPGRTFSYEQYFGPGTRLTVT.

The chain combines TRBV6-2 or TRBV6-3 with TRBJ2-7; 8 bases fit TRBD2. With V trimmed by 2 bases and J by 1 base, 13 bases remained unmatched. The CDR3 is 18 amino acids. The V gene's germline CDR1 is MNHEY and CDR2 SVGEGT. This CDR3 is CASSYDFGVTSASYEQYF. The CDR3 DNA is TGTGCCAGCAGTTACGATTTCGGGGTGACTAGCGCGTCCTACGAGCAGTACTTC.

This chain joins TRBV9 and TRBJ2-3; TRBD2 is a possible D gene (6 bases). The CDR3 spans 13 residues. CDR1 is SGDLS, CDR2 YYNGEE, per germline. V lost 0 bases and J lost 4, with 6 bases in between. The CDR3 loop is CASSVGGADTQYF. DNA of the CDR3: TGTGCCAGCAGCGTAGGGGGGGCAGATACGCAGTATTTT.

This clonotype was found a few times. This chain connects TRBV3-1 to TRBJ2-7; TRBD1 might be the D (5 bases). Germline V CDR1 and CDR2: LGHDT, YNNKEL (reference sequence). Trimming shortened V by 1 base and J by 2 bases, and 9 bases separated the two germline ends. The CDR3 sequence is 14 residues long. The CDR3 bases are TGTGCCAGCAGCCAAGCAGGGATCCCCTACGAGCAGTACTTC. It translates to CASSQAGIPYEQYF.

This clonotype was picked up a small number of times. The CDR3 loop is CASSVDGATYEQYF. The CDR3 DNA is TGTGCCAGCAGCGTGGACGGGGCAACCTACGAGCAGTACTTC. The chain joins TRBV9 to TRBJ2-7, with D possibly called TRBD1 or TRBD2 (5 bases each). V was trimmed by 2 bases and J by 2 bases, leaving 11 bases between them. The V gene's germline CDR1 is SGDLS and CDR2 YYNGEE. This CDR3 is built from 14 residues.

This chain joins TRBV7-2 and TRBJ1-6; D is uncertain. The V end was cut by 5 bases, the J end by 0 bases, with 11 bases between. This CDR3 has 16 amino acids. Germline V lookup: CDR1 SGHTA, CDR2 FQGNSA. In nucleotides, the CDR3 is TGTGCCAGCAGCCCCAAGGTGGGCTCCTATAATTCACCCCTCCACTTT. Translating gives CASSPKVGSYNSPLHF.

The chain combines TRBV18 with TRBJ2-7; D is uncertain. V was trimmed by 2 bases and J by 3 bases, leaving 8 bases between them. This CDR3 comprises 13 residues. From germline, CDR1 is KGHSH and CDR2 LQKENI. CDR3 DNA sequence: TGTGCCAGCTCACCAGGAAGCTACTACGAGCAGTACTTC. It translates to CASSPGSYYEQYF.

V and J are TRBV4-2 and TRBJ1-1; tentatively, D is TRBD1 (5 bases). V was shortened by 3 bases and J by 7 bases, with 6 bases between the two germline ends. Germline-derived CDR1 and CDR2 are LGHNA and YNFKEQ. The CDR3 is made up of 11 amino acids. Here the CDR3 reads CASSQGVEAFF. The CDR3 DNA is TGTGCCAGCAGCCAGGGGGTTGAAGCTTTCTTT.

This sequence joins TRBV29-1 and TRBJ1-4; D is undetermined. The CDR3 is 12 residues long. Trimming shortened V by 7 bases and J by 7 bases, and 13 bases separated the two germline ends. Germline values: CDR1 SQVTM, CDR2 ANQGSEA. CDR3 in amino acids: CSASASSEKLFF. The CDR3 bases are TGCAGCGCATCCGCTTCCAGTGAAAAACTGTTTTTT. The whole variable domain, remainder taken from reference TRBV29-1 and TRBJ1-4, is SAVISQKPSRDICQRGTSLTIQCQVDSQVTMMFWYRQQPGQSLTLIATANQGSEATYESGFVIDKFPISRPNLTFSTLTVSNMSPEDSSIYLCSASASSEKLFFGSGTQLSVL.

The chain combines TRBV3-1 with TRBJ1-6; D uncertain. This CDR3 comprises 14 residues. Germline assignment: CDR1 LGHDT and CDR2 YNNKEL (reference sequence). Trimming shortened V by 1 base and J by 8 bases, and 9 bases separated the two germline ends. CDR3 loop: CASSQGSQYSPLHF. CDR3 in DNA: TGTGCCAGCAGCCAAGGTTCGCAGTATTCACCCCTCCACTTT.

Details on this clonotype: At one end, the junction sequence differs from germline, possibly due to a read error. The rearrangement links TRBV7-2 to TRBJ2-1; TRBD2 matches at 11 bases. The CDR3 covers 16 residues. Germline CDR1 SGHTA, CDR2 FQGNSA. Written as DNA, the CDR3 is TGTGCCGGCAGCTTAGCGGTGACTAGCGGGACCAATGAGCAGTTCTTC. Amino acids: CAGSLAVTSGTNEQFF.

The chain has TRBV29-1 and TRBJ2-3, with 14 bases that match TRBD2. The trim removed 5 bases at V and 0 bases at J, leaving 4 bases unmatched. CDR3 size: 16 residues. Per the germline V gene, CDR1 is SQVTM and CDR2 is ANQGSEA. The CDR3 bases are TGCAGCGTTACCGGGACTAGCGGGGGAAGCACAGATACGCAGTATTTT. Amino acids: CSVTGTSGGSTDTQYF.

The gene calls are TRBV19 and TRBJ2-7; 7 bases agree with TRBD2. The CDR3 totals 14 residues. Germline assignment: CDR1 LNHDA and CDR2 SQIVND (reference sequence). The trim removed 8 bases at V and 5 bases at J, leaving 12 bases unmatched. The CDR3 loop is CASSFVGGVDEQYF. For the CDR3, the DNA is TGTGCCAGTTCCTTCGTGGGAGGGGTTGACGAGCAGTACTTC.

This chain uses TRBV4-1 with TRBJ2-7; 7 nucleotides line up with TRBD2. The germline CDR1 and CDR2 sequences are MGHRA and YSYEKL. The CDR3 runs 16 residues. Unmatched junction bases numbered 17, after V lost 4 bases and J lost 8 bases. CDR3 sequence (DNA): TGCGCCAGCAGCCGCTTCGAGTCTATAAGGGAGGGGAAGCAGTACTTC. It specifies CASSRFESIREGKQYF.

The chain recombines TRBV4-3 with TRBJ2-1; unclear D gene. CDR3 length: 12 amino acids. Trimming removed 1 base from V and 9 bases from J, with 7 bases in between. CDR1 and CDR2 (germline): LGHNA, YSLEER. DNA for the CDR3: TGCGCCAGCAGCCAAGTCACGGGTGAGCAGTTCTTC. Translation: CASSQVTGEQFF.

The V and J genes are TRBV7-2 and TRBJ2-7, with TRBD2 identical over 7 bases. The CDR3 is 16 residues long. CDR1 and CDR2 from the germline V gene are SGHTA and FQGNSA. The V and J ends lost 3 bases and 4 bases, in that order; junction bases with no gene match: 12. The CDR3 protein is CASSLVGGGSGYEQYF. The CDR3 nucleotides are TGTGCCAGCAGCTTGGTGGGTGGCGGGAGCGGGTACGAGCAGTACTTC.